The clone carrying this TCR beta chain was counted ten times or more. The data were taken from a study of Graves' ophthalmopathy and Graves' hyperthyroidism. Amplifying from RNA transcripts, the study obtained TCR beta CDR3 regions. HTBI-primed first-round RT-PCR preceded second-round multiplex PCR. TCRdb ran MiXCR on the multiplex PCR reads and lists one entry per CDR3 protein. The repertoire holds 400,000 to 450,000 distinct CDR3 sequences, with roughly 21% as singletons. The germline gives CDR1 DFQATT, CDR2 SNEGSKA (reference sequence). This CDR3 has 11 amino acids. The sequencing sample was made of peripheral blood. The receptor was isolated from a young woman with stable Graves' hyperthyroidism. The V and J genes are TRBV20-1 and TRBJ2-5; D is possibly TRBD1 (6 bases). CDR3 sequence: CSLQGQETQYF. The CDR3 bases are TGCAGCCTACAGGGACAAGAGACCCAGTACTTC.